The present T cell receptor beta chain was sequenced within a study of radiotherapy plus CTLA-4 blockade in lung cancer. Study background: Objective responses were recorded in less than 20% of patients, with disease control recorded in roughly 31%.

Alongside CTLA-4 blockade with ipilimumab, patients with chemo-refractory metastatic non-small-cell lung cancer received focal radiation. V lost 0 bases, J lost 4 bases, and 15 bases lay in between. The CDR3 is made up of 16 amino acids. Germline CDR1 is MNHNY and CDR2 is SVGAGI (reference sequence). Repertoires were generated with immunoSEQ multiplex PCR, while TCRdb's copy carries only in-frame clones and drops some. Among about 77,000 clones listed, roughly 74% were seen once. The source was peripheral blood, collected from a patient treated with radiotherapy plus ipilimumab. The receptor was isolated from a human donor with non-small cell lung cancer whose response to radiotherapy plus ipilimumab could not be evaluated. The V gene is TRBV6-6, the J gene TRBJ1-1; D is unclear. For the CDR3, the DNA is TGTGCCAGCAGTTACTCGAATCGGAGAGGGAGCACTGAAGCTTTCTTT. Its translation is CASSYSNRRGSTEAFF.